Below, 21 T cell receptor beta chains from the same sample are listed, as sequenced in a study of T cells in Graves' hyperthyroidism and ophthalmopathy. TCR beta CDR3 region amplification was performed from RNA transcripts. The TCR CDR3 was amplified in a first-round RT-PCR using the HTBI primer set. Each CDR3 protein is one row after TCRdb ran MiXCR on the multiplex PCR reads. The sample records some 600,000 distinct CDR3 sequences, more than 11% being singletons. Sequencing input: blood. The receptors derive from a young woman with Graves' hyperthyroidism that later progressed to Graves' ophthalmopathy.

In its sample, this clonotype was seen many times. This chain links TRBV5-1 with TRBJ2-7; 11 bases agree with TRBD2. The CDR3 has 14 residues. Looked up from germline, CDR1 is SGHRS and CDR2 is YFSETQ. Germline trimming cut 3 bases from V and 6 bases from J; bases unmatched to any gene: 5. CDR3 DNA: TGCGCCAGCAGCTCTCTAGCGGGAGGTACCGAGCAGTACTTC. Translation: CASSSLAGGTEQYF.

This clonotype was seen at least ten times. The rearrangement joins TRBV28 to TRBJ1-4; 9 bases are a match to TRBD1. This CDR3 comprises 14 residues. Germline values: CDR1 MDHEN, CDR2 SYDVKM. With 7 bases clipped from V and 8 bases from J, the junction kept 8 bases outside the gene matches. This chain's CDR3 is CASTDSTGGEKLFF. Written as DNA, the CDR3 is TGTGCCAGCACTGACTCGACAGGGGGGGAAAAACTGTTTTTT.

This clonotype was observed at least ten times. The chain employs TRBV18 and TRBJ1-2; D is undetermined. CDR3 length equals 14 residues. The V end was cut by 0 bases, the J end by 3 bases, with 8 bases between. Germline assignment: CDR1 KGHSH and CDR2 LQKENI. The CDR3 here is CASSPPDGDYGYTF. The CDR3 nucleotides are TGTGCCAGCTCACCACCCGACGGTGACTATGGCTACACCTTC. Filled out from reference TRBV18 and TRBJ1-2, the complete variable domain reads NAGVMQNPRHLVRRRGQEARLRCSPMKGHSHVYWYRQLPEEGLKFMVYLQKENIIDESGMPKERFSAEFPKEGPSILRIQQVVRGDSAAYFCASSPPDGDYGYTFGSGTRLTVV.

The chain is built from TRBV6-1 and TRBJ2-2; D not resolved. The CDR3 extends over 16 amino acids. The germline V gene has CDR1 MNHNS and CDR2 SASEGT. The V end lost 1 base, the J end lost 1 base, and 10 bases lay between the germline ends. CDR3 DNA: TGTGCCAGCAGTGAAGTCGGAGTGATGAACACCGGGGAGCTGTTTTTT. Residues: CASSEVGVMNTGELFF.

This sequence joins TRBV5-6 and TRBJ1-5; TRBD1 aligns across 7 bases. Unmatched junction bases numbered 2, after V lost 0 bases and J lost 5 bases. Germline V CDR1 and CDR2: SGHDT, YYEEEE. CDR3 length: 14 residues. CDR3 DNA: TGTGCCAGCAGCTTGGTAACAGGGGATCAGCCCCAGCATTTT. Translating gives CASSLVTGDQPQHF.

This clonotype came up many times. The chain employs TRBV12-3 or TRBV12-4 and TRBJ1-2; D remains ambiguous. The V and J ends lost 1 base and 8 bases respectively, with 8 bases between them. The CDR3 totals 12 residues. In DNA, the CDR3 is TGTGCCAGCAGTTTAGGGGTTTACGGCTACACCTTC. Translated: CASSLGVYGYTF.

This clonotype has a count of ten or more. This rearrangement joins TRBV20-1 to TRBJ2-1; TRBD1 is a possible D gene (5 bases). Trimming shortened V by 5 bases and J by 3 bases, and 11 bases separated the two germline ends. The CDR3 has 13 residues. Germline lookup yields CDR1 DFQATT and CDR2 SNEGSKA (reference sequence). As DNA, the CDR3 is TGCAGTGCTGAGTCAGGGTACTACAATGAGCAGTTCTTC. This encodes CSAESGYYNEQFF.

This clonotype was seen ten or more times. The chain combines TRBV6-1 with TRBJ1-1; D is undetermined. Germline V gene sequence: CDR1 MNHNS, CDR2 SASEGT. The CDR3 is made up of 14 amino acids. The V gene lost 6 bases and the J gene lost 0 bases, with 11 bases spanning the gap. The CDR3: CASRAPGVNTEAFF. CDR3 bases: TGTGCCAGCAGAGCCCCAGGAGTGAACACTGAAGCTTTCTTT.

This clonotype came up many times. This rearrangement joins TRBV10-3 to TRBJ1-2; 7 positions match TRBD1. Germline trimming cut 6 bases from V and 7 bases from J; bases unmatched to any gene: 5. CDR1 is ENHRY, CDR2 SYGVKD, per germline. CDR3 length equals 12 residues. The CDR3 sequence is CAISPGQRGYTF. For the CDR3, the DNA is TGTGCCATCAGCCCGGGACAGCGTGGCTACACCTTC.

This clonotype came up many times. The gene calls are TRBV12-3 or TRBV12-4 and TRBJ1-1; maybe TRBD1 (5 bases). This CDR3 is 14 amino acids long. Trimming pared 5 bases from V and 3 bases from J, leaving 13 bases between. CDR3 DNA: TGTGCCAGCAGTCTGGGACGGGTGTACACTGAAGCTTTCTTT. It yields the protein CASSLGRVYTEAFF.

Many counts were recorded for this clonotype. V is TRBV28 and J is TRBJ2-3; TRBD2 aligns across 7 bases. The V segment lost 2 bases and the J segment 0 bases; nucleotides outside the gene matches: 8. CDR1 is MDHEN and CDR2 is SYDVKM in the germline V gene. The CDR3 is 17 residues long. The CDR3 DNA is TGTGCCAGCAGTTTAGATCTGAAACTAGCGAGCACAGATACGCAGTATTTT. Amino acids: CASSLDLKLASTDTQYF.

This clonotype was recorded at least ten times. This chain links TRBV7-3 with TRBJ2-2; 9 nucleotides match TRBD2. The CDR3 extends over 17 amino acids. The germline V gene has CDR1 SGHTA and CDR2 FQGTGA. V lost 3 bases to trimming and J lost 8 bases; unmatched junction nucleotides: 13. CDR3 nucleotides: TGTGCCAGCAGCTTCGAGGTAGCGGGAGTAACAGCGGGGGAGCTGTTTTTT. Translating it yields CASSFEVAGVTAGELFF.

This clonotype was detected ten times or more. The chain links TRBV12-3 or TRBV12-4 to TRBJ1-3; 9 bases are a match to TRBD1. V lost 8 bases, J lost 2 bases, and 19 bases stayed unmatched. The CDR3 consists of 19 residues. The CDR3 nucleotides read TGTGCCAGCCCCCCTCCTACCGGGACAGGGAAAGATACTGGAAACACCATATATTTT. Protein product: CASPPPTGTGKDTGNTIYF.

Comment on this clonotype: A single base separates this from a much larger clone, so it may be a read error. The CDR3 loop reads CASSLVPTGSQPQHF. The CDR3 DNA sequence: TGCGCCAGCAGCTTGGTACCCACGGGCAGTCAGCCCCAGCATTTT. V usage is TRBV5-1 and J usage is TRBJ1-5, with no clear D. The V end lost 0 bases, the J end lost 6 bases, and 13 bases lay between the germline ends. This CDR3 spans 15 amino acids. The germline CDR1 and CDR2 sequences are SGHRS and YFSETQ.

This clonotype was picked up many times. The V gene is TRBV12-5, the J gene TRBJ2-1; D is undetermined. This CDR3 spans 13 amino acids. From germline, CDR1 is LGHNT and CDR2 FRNRAP. With 7 bases removed from V and 6 bases from J, the gap between germline ends came to 13 bases. The CDR3 DNA sequence: TGTGCTAGTGTCATATCGGTGCCCAATGAGCAGTTCTTC. It specifies CASVISVPNEQFF.

This clonotype was counted only a few times. The V call is TRBV19, the J call TRBJ2-3; TRBD2 matches at 7 bases. With 4 bases clipped from V and 0 bases from J, the junction kept 4 bases outside the gene matches. Germline assignment: CDR1 LNHDA and CDR2 SQIVND (reference sequence). This CDR3 region has 15 residues. The CDR3 sequence: CASSRSRGSTDTQYF. In nucleotides, the CDR3 is TGTGCCAGTAGTAGGTCGCGGGGGAGCACAGATACGCAGTATTTT.

This clonotype occurred a few times. V is TRBV19 and J is TRBJ2-1, with TRBD2 matching over 14 bases. CDR3 length equals 14 residues. Germline assignment: CDR1 LNHDA and CDR2 SQIVND (reference sequence). The V gene end was trimmed by 9 bases and the J gene end by 8 bases; junction bases not matched to a gene: 6. The CDR3 reads CASRGTSGSDEQFF. The CDR3 DNA sequence: TGTGCCAGCCGGGGGACTAGCGGGAGCGATGAGCAGTTCTTC.

Comments on this clonotype: A much larger clonotype is one base distant, so this may be a read error. V and J are TRBV7-3 and TRBJ1-1; D not certain. Germline lookup yields CDR1 SGHTA and CDR2 FQGTGA. V was shortened by 2 bases and J by 7 bases, with 11 bases between the two germline ends. The CDR3 spans 13 residues. The CDR3 nucleotides read TGTGCCAGCAGCTTAGAGAGGGAGGGTGAAGCTTTCTTT. It yields the protein CASSLEREGEAFF.

This chain joins TRBV7-2 and TRBJ2-5; 11 positions match TRBD2. The CDR3 spans 16 residues. CDR1 is SGHTA and CDR2 is FQGNSA in the germline V gene. The junction had 5 bases not matched to a gene; V was cut back by 1 base and J by 4 bases. The CDR3 loop reads CASSLVAGGPPETQYF. CDR3 DNA sequence: TGTGCCAGCAGCTTAGTAGCGGGAGGGCCCCCAGAGACCCAGTACTTC.

At least ten counts were recorded for this clonotype. This rearrangement joins TRBV6-1 to TRBJ1-2, with D maybe TRBD1 (5 bases). The CDR3 totals 17 residues. V was trimmed by 6 bases and J by 3 bases, leaving 23 bases between them. Germline V lookup: CDR1 MNHNS, CDR2 SASEGT. For the CDR3, the DNA is TGTGCCAGCAGGATCCTCGGCCAGGGACTTTCGGACTATGGCTACACCTTC. It yields the protein CASRILGQGLSDYGYTF.

This clonotype was found many times. The J gene is TRBJ2-1, the V gene TRBV27; D uncertain. CDR1 is MNHEY, CDR2 SMNVEV, per germline (reference sequence). This CDR3 has 15 residues. The V end was cut by 2 bases, the J end by 0 bases, with 8 bases between. The CDR3 DNA is TGTGCCAGCAGTTTAAGCTCGAGCTCCTACAATGAGCAGTTCTTC. Translated, it gives CASSLSSSSYNEQFF.